A selection of T cell receptor beta chains follows, all from one sample in a study of cytomegalovirus exposure and HLA in healthy donors. Profiling relied on immunoSEQ multiplex PCR, and the TCRdb table lists in-frame clones only, not all of them. The data show approximately 140,000 clones, with about four fifths seen just once and 2.8% held by the top ten. Material: PBMCs. These receptor sequences come from a male donor in good health and CMV-seronegative. The CDR3 runs from the conserved cysteine through the conserved F or W. The D gene is left open where the match is weak. Expanded clones are given a class, and other clones once, few, many or no size at all.

V: TRBV15
D: .
size: once
length: 17
CDR3: CATSRPPPGVEFEKLFF

V: TRBV4-3
D: .
size: .
length: 14
CDR3: CASSQEWASYEQYF

V: TRBV6-1
D: TRBD1
size: .
length: 15
CDR3: CASSRTGGPNQPQHF

V: TRBV5-1
D: TRBD2
size: .
length: 15
CDR3: CASSLVTSSADTQYF

V: TRBV5-1
D: .
size: .
length: 13
CDR3: CASSPDRYTEAFF

V: TRBV18
D: TRBD1
size: .
length: 14
CDR3: CASSPSGTGIGYTF

V: TRBV6-1
D: .
size: .
length: 11
CDR3: CASRFGGPQHF

V: TRBV11-2
D: .
size: .
length: 15
CDR3: CASSSLSDRHYGYTF

V: TRBV6-5
D: .
size: .
length: 14
CDR3: CASSYGGSGNTIYF

V: TRBV6-5
D: TRBD1
size: .
length: 15
CDR3: CASSRATGDAYEQYF

V: TRBV10-3
D: TRBD1
size: once
length: 18
CDR3: CAISEGSGQGAGNQPQHF

V: TRBV11-2
D: .
size: .
length: 16
CDR3: CASSRYPPSEGTEAFF

V: TRBV10-3
D: .
size: .
length: 18
CDR3: CAISESWATQGKENEQYF

V: TRBV2
D: .
size: .
length: 14
CDR3: CASGLGGNTGELFF

V: TRBV13
D: .
size: .
length: 14
CDR3: CASSLELAGNEQFF

V: TRBV30
D: TRBD2
size: .
length: 16
CDR3: CAWSPRLAGAYNEQFF

V: TRBV7-9
D: .
size: .
length: 16
CDR3: CASSLPVDRNYNEQFF

V: TRBV30
D: TRBD1
size: .
length: 15
CDR3: CAWSYHRGSGNTIYF

V: TRBV19
D: .
size: few
length: 15
CDR3: CASSPLHRGGGELFF

V: TRBV6-5
D: .
size: .
length: 11
CDR3: CASSNTNTIYF

V: TRBV30
D: TRBD1
size: .
length: 13
CDR3: CAWRPQGAGGYTF

V: TRBV7-6
D: .
size: few
length: 16
CDR3: CASSPRSSNLEDEQYF

V: TRBV6-5
D: TRBD1
size: .
length: 15
CDR3: CASRTLQGTPYEQYF

V: TRBV11-2
D: TRBD1
size: .
length: 13
CDR3: CASSQGGPLSAIF

V: TRBV5-4
D: .
size: .
length: 15
CDR3: CASSLDGGRWETQYF

V: TRBV10-1
D: TRBD1
size: .
length: 14
CDR3: CASAADRGAGELFF

V: TRBV14
D: .
size: .
length: 13
CDR3: CASRPTGNTEAFF

V: TRBV18
D: TRBD1
size: .
length: 15
CDR3: CASSQQGARDNEQFF

V: TRBV7-3
D: TRBD1
size: .
length: 15
CDR3: CASSSSQGAGDEQFF

V: TRBV6-1
D: .
size: few
length: 15
CDR3: CASSEDAGASYEQYF

V: TRBV4-1
D: .
size: .
length: 15
CDR3: CASSQGSNSNQPQHF

V: TRBV5-6
D: TRBD1
size: .
length: 16
CDR3: CASSSLPTGSNTEAFF

V: TRBV5-1
D: .
size: once
length: 15
CDR3: CASSLAGTGAYEQYF

V: TRBV7-2
D: TRBD1
size: .
length: 14
CDR3: CASSLDRGLQPQHF

V: TRBV7-8
D: .
size: .
length: 18
CDR3: CASSLAARGIGGNQPQHF

V: TRBV6-5
D: TRBD1
size: .
length: 14
CDR3: CANRDRSAGNTIYF

V: TRBV13
D: TRBD2
size: .
length: 17
CDR3: CASSPTLAGGTTYEQYF

V: TRBV6-5
D: TRBD1
size: .
length: 16
CDR3: CASSSGTGGAGNTIYF

V: TRBV19
D: TRBD2
size: .
length: 15
CDR3: CASSIGTSGKETQYF

V: TRBV6-5
D: .
size: .
length: 13
CDR3: CASSSSAGLKAFF

V: TRBV4-1
D: TRBD1
size: .
length: 18
CDR3: CASGKWTGIGSNTGELFF

V: TRBV11-2
D: .
size: .
length: 14
CDR3: CASSLSQANQPQHF

V: TRBV5-1
D: .
size: once
length: 18
CDR3: CASSLGQTANSNTGELFF

V: TRBV2
D: .
size: .
length: 13
CDR3: CASSETHRGEQYF

V: TRBV27
D: .
size: few
length: 14
CDR3: CASSLRSNYYGYTF

V: TRBV10-3
D: .
size: .
length: 14
CDR3: CAISDPGVPYEQYF

V: TRBV5-1
D: TRBD1
size: .
length: 15
CDR3: CASSKGQGVGTEAFF